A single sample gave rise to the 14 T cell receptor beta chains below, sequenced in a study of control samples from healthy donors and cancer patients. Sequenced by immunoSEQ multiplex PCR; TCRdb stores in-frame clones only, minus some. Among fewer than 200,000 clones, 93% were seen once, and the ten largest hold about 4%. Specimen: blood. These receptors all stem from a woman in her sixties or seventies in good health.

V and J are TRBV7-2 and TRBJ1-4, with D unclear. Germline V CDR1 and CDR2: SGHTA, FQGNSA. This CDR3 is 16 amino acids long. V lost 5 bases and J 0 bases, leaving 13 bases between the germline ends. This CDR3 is CASSPSLVATNEKLFF. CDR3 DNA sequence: TGTGCCAGCAGCCCGTCCTTAGTGGCAACTAATGAAAAACTGTTTTTT.

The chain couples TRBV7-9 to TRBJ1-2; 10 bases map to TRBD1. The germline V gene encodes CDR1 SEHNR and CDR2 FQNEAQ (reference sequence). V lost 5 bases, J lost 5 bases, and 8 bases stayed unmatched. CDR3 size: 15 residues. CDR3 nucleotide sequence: TGTGCCAGCAGCGAGACGGGACAGGGGAAATATGGCTACACCTTC. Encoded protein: CASSETGQGKYGYTF. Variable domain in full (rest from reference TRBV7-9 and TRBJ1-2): DTGVSQNPRHKITKRGQNVTFRCDPISEHNRLYWYRQTLGQGPEFLTYFQNEAQLEKSRLLSDRFSAERPKGSFSTLEIQRTEQGDSAMYLCASSETGQGKYGYTFGSGTRLTVV.

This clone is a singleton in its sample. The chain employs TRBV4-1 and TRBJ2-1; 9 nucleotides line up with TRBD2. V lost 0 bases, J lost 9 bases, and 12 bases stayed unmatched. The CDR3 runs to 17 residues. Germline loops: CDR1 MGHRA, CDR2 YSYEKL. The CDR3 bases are TGCGCCAGCAGCCAAGAGTCGATGGCTAGCGGGGAGGGTGAGCAGTTCTTC. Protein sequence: CASSQESMASGEGEQFF.

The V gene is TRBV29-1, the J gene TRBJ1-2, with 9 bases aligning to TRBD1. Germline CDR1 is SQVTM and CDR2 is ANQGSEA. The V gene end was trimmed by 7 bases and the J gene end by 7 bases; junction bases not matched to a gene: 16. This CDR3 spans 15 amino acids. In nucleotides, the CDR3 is TGCAGCGCCCCGCGATCCGGACAGGGGATCGGTGGCTACACCTTC. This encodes CSAPRSGQGIGGYTF.

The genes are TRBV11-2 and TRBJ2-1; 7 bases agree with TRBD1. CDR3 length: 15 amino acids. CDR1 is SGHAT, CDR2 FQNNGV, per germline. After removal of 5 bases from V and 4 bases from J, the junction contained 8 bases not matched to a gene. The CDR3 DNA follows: TGTGCCAGCAGCACAGGGGCGACTCAGTACAATGAGCAGTTCTTC. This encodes CASSTGATQYNEQFF.

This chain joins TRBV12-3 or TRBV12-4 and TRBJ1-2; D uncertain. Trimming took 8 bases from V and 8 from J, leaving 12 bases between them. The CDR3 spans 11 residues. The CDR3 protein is CASSRADGYTF. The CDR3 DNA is TGTGCCAGCTCGAGGGCTGACGGCTACACCTTC.

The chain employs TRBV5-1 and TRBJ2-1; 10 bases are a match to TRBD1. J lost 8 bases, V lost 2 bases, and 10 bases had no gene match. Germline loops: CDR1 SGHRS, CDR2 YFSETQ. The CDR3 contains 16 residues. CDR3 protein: CASSFARGQGGYEQFF. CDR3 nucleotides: TGCGCCAGCAGCTTTGCCCGAGGACAGGGGGGATATGAGCAGTTCTTC. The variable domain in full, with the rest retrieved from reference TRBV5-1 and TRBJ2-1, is KAGVTQTPRYLIKTRGQQVTLSCSPISGHRSVSWYQQTPGQGLQFLFEYFSETQRNKGNFPGRFSGRQFSNSRSEMNVSTLELGDSALYLCASSFARGQGGYEQFFGPGTRLTVL.

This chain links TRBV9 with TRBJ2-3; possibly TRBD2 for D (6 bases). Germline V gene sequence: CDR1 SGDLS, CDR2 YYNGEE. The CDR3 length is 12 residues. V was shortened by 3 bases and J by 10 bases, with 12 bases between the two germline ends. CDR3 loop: CASSAAAGSQYF. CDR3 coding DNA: TGTGCCAGCAGCGCAGCCGCGGGGTCGCAGTATTTT.

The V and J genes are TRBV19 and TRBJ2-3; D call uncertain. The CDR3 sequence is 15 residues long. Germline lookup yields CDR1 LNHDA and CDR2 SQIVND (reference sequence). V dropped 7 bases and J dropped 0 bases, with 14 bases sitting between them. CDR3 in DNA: TGTGCCAGTACCCCAGGTTGGGCTAGCACAGATACGCAGTATTTT. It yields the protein CASTPGWASTDTQYF. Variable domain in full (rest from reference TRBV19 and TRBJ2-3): DGGITQSPKYLFRKEGQNVTLSCEQNLNHDAMYWYRQDPGQGLRLIYYSQIVNDFQKGDIAEGYSVSREKKESFPLTVTSAQKNPTAFYLCASTPGWASTDTQYFGPGTRLTVL.

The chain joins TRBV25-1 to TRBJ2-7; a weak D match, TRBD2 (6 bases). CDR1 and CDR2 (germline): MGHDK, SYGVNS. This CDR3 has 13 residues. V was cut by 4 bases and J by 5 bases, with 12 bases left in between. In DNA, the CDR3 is TGTGCCAGCAGTGCCGTAACGGGGGACGAGCAGTACTTC. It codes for CASSAVTGDEQYF.

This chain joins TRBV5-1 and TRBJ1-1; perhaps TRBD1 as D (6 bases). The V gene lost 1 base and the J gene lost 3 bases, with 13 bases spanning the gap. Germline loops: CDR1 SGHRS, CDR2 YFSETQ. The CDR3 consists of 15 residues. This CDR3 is CASSLNTGPYTEAFF. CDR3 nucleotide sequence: TGCGCCAGCAGCTTGAATACAGGGCCCTACACTGAAGCTTTCTTT.

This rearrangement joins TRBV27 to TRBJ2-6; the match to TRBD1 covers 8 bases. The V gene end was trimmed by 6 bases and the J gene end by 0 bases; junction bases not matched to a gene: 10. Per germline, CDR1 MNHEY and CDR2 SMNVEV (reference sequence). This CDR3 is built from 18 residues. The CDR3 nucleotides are TGTGCCAGCAGGGCTGAGACAGGGGTGAGCTCTGGGGCCAACGTCCTGACTTTC. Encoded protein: CASRAETGVSSGANVLTF.

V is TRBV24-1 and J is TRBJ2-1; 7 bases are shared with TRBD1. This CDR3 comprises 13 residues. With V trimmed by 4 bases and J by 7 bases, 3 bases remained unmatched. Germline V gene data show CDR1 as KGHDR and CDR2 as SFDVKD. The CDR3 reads CATSETQGNEQFF. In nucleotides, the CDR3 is TGTGCCACCAGTGAAACACAGGGGAATGAGCAGTTCTTC.

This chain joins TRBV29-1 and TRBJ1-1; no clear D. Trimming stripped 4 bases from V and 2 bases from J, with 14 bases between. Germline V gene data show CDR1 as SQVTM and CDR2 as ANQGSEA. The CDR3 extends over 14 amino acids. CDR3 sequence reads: CSVVEGSGNTEAFF. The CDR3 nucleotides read TGCAGCGTTGTGGAGGGCTCGGGAAACACTGAAGCTTTCTTT. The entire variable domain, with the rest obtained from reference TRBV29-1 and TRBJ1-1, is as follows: SAVISQKPSRDICQRGTSLTIQCQVDSQVTMMFWYRQQPGQSLTLIATANQGSEATYESGFVIDKFPISRPNLTFSTLTVSNMSPEDSSIYLCSVVEGSGNTEAFFGQGTRLTVV.